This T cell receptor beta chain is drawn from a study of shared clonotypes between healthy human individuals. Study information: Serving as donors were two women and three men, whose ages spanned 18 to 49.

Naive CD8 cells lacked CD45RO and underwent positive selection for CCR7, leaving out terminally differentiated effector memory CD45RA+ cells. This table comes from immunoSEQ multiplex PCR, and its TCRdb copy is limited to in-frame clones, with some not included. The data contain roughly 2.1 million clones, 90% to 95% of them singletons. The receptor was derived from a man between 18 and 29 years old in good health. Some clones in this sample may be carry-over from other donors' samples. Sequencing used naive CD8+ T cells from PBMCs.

The CDR3 DNA reads as TGTGCCAGCAGCTTAGGTCTCCATGGGGCCGGGGAGCTGTTTTTT. The encoded protein is CASSLGLHGAGELFF. The chain employs TRBV7-2 and TRBJ2-2; D unclear. Trimming shortened V by 1 base and J by 6 bases, and 12 bases separated the two germline ends. The CDR3 is made up of 15 amino acids. Germline values: CDR1 SGHTA, CDR2 FQGNSA.